This T cell receptor (beta chain) was retrieved from a study of long-term antiretroviral therapy in people with HIV. Version v3.0 of the immunoSEQ assay was performed at survey level. Sequencing set out to capture about 35,000-55,000 T-cell genomes per sample. TCRdb keeps only in-frame clones here, not all; method: immunoSEQ multiplex PCR. Counted here are around 13,000 clones, roughly 90% occurring once; the ten biggest clones make up 22%. V shed 5 bases and J 0 bases; nucleotides not matched to a gene: 7. Per the germline V gene, CDR1 is SGHTA and CDR2 is FQGTGA. This CDR3 region has 16 residues. The source material was unsorted PBMCs, sampled 2.1 years after starting antiretroviral therapy. V gene TRBV7-3 combines with J gene TRBJ2-3; the match to TRBD1 covers 8 bases. The origin of this receptor is a woman in her thirties or forties with HIV. CDR3 residues: CASSRQGAGSTDTQYF. The CDR3 DNA is TGTGCCAGCAGCCGTCAGGGGGCGGGGAGCACAGATACGCAGTATTTT.